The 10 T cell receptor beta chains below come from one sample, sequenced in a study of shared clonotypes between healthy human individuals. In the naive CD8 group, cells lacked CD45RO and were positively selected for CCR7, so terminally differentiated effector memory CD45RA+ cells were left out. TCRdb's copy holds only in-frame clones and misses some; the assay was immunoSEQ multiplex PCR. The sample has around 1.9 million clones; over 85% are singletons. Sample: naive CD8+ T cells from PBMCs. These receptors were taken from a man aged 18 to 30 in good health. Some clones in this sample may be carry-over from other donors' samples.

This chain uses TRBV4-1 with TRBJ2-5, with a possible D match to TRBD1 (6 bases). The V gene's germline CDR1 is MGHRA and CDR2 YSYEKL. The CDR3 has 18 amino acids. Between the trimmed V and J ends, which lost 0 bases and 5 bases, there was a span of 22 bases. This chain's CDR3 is CASSQEGFPTGLGETQYF. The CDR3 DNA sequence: TGCGCCAGCAGCCAAGAAGGGTTCCCGACAGGTCTAGGGGAGACCCAGTACTTC.

In DNA, the CDR3 is TGTGCCAGCAGTGATCCCCGGGAGTGGGCCTACGAGCAGTACTTC. Amino acid sequence: CASSDPREWAYEQYF. This chain joins TRBV6-1 and TRBJ2-7, with D perhaps matching TRBD2 (6 bases). Between the trimmed V and J ends, which lost 3 bases and 2 bases, there was a span of 14 bases. Germline V CDR1 and CDR2: MNHNS, SASEGT. The CDR3 has 15 amino acids.

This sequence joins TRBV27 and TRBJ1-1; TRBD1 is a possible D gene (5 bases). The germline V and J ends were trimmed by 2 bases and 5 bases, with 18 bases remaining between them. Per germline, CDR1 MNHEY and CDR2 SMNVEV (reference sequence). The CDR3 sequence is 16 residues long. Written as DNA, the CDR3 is TGTGCCAGCAGTTTAGTCCCCGTCCCGGGGGGGACTGAAGCTTTCTTT. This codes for CASSLVPVPGGTEAFF.

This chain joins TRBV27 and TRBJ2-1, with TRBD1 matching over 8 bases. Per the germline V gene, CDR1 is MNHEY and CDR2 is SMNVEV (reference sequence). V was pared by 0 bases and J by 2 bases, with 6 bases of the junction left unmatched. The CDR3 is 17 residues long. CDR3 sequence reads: CASSLSVPGQAYNEQFF. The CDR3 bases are TGTGCCAGCAGTTTATCTGTTCCGGGACAGGCCTACAATGAGCAGTTCTTC.

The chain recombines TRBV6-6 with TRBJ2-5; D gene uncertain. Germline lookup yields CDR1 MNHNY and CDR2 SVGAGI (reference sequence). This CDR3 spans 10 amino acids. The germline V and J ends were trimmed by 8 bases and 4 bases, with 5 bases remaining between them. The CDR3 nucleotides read TGTGCCAGCCAAGTAGAGACCCAGTACTTC. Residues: CASQVETQYF.

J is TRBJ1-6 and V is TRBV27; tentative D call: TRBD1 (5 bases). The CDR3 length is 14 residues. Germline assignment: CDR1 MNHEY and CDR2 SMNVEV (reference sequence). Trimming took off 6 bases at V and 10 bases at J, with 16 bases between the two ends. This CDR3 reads CASRPTLWGSPLHF. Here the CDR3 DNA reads TGTGCCAGCAGACCAACCCTGTGGGGCTCACCCCTCCACTTT.

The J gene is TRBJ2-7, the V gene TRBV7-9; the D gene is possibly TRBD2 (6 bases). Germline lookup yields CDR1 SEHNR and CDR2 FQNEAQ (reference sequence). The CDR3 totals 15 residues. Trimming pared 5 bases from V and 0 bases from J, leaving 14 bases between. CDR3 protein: CASSPGTQSSYEQYF. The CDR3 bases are TGTGCCAGCAGCCCGGGGACTCAGAGCTCCTACGAGCAGTACTTC.

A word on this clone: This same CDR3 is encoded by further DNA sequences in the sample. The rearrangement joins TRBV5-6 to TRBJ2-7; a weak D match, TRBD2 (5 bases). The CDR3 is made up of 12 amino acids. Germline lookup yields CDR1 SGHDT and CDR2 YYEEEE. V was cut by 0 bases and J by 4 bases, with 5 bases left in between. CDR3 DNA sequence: TGTGCCAGCAGCTTGGGAGGGTACGAGCAGTACTTC. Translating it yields CASSLGGYEQYF.

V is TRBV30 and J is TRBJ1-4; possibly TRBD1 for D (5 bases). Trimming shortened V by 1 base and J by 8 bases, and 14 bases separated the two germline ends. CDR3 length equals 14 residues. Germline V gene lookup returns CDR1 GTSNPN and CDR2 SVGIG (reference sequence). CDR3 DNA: TGTGCCTGGAGTGCCGGGACCCAAAAAGAAAAACTGTTTTTT. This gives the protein CAWSAGTQKEKLFF.

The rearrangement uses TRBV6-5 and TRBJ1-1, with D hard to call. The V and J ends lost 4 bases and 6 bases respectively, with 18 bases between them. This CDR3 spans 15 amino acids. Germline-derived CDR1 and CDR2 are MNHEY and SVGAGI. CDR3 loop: CASSLLPVRHPEAFF. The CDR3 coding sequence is TGTGCCAGCAGTTTACTCCCAGTCCGCCACCCTGAAGCTTTCTTT.